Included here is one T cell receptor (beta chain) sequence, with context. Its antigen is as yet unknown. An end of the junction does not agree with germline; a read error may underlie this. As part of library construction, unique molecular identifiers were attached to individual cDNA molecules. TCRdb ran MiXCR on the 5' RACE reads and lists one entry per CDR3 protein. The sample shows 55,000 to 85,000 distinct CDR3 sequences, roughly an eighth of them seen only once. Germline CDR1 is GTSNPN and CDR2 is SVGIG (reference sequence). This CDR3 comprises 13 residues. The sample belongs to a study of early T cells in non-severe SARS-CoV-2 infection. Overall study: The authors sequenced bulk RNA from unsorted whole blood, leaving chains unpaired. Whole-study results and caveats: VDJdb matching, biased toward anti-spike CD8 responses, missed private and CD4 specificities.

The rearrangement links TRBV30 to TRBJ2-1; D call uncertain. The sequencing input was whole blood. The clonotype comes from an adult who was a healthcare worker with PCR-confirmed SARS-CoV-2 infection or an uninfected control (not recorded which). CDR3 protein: CAWNPSSYDEQFF. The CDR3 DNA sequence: TGTGCCTGGAATCCAAGTTCCTACGATGAGCAGTTCTTC.